A selection of T cell receptor beta chains follows, all from one sample in a study of Graves' ophthalmopathy and Graves' hyperthyroidism. TCRdb independently ran MiXCR on the multiplex PCR reads; one entry per CDR3 protein. The repertoire consists of 680,000 or so distinct CDR3 sequences, with 20% to 25% occurring once and the leading ten covering approximately 7%. Sequencing was performed on peripheral blood. Source of these receptors: a woman aged 18-29 years with stable Graves' hyperthyroidism. Some clones in this sample may be carry-over from other donors' samples. The CDR3 runs from the conserved cysteine through the conserved F or W. Each record gives: J gene, D gene, clone size, CDR3 length, V gene, CDR3 protein, CDR3 DNA. The D gene is left open where the match is weak. Clone size appears in some rows only: once, few, many, or a class for an expanded clone.

J gene: TRBJ2-7
D gene: TRBD2
clone size: many
CDR3 length: 13
V gene: TRBV6-5
CDR3 protein: CASSRAGGYEQYF
CDR3 DNA: TGTGCCAGCAGTCGCGCGGGGGGCTACGAGCAGTACTTC

J gene: TRBJ2-5
D gene: -
clone size: many
CDR3 length: 15
V gene: TRBV20-1
CDR3 protein: CSAALSQLGQETQYF
CDR3 DNA: TGCAGTGCAGCCCTAAGCCAACTTGGCCAAGAGACCCAGTACTTC

J gene: TRBJ2-7
D gene: TRBD1
clone size: -
CDR3 length: 18
V gene: TRBV12-3/TRBV12-4
CDR3 protein: CASSRHRQGARVSYEQYF
CDR3 DNA: TGTGCCAGCAGTCGACATAGACAGGGGGCAAGGGTATCCTACGAGCAGTACTTC

J gene: TRBJ2-7
D gene: -
clone size: many
CDR3 length: 15
V gene: TRBV11-2
CDR3 protein: CASSPYYSISYEQYF
CDR3 DNA: TGTGCCAGCAGCCCATATTACTCCATCTCCTACGAGCAGTACTTC

J gene: TRBJ1-2
D gene: -
clone size: -
CDR3 length: 14
V gene: TRBV28
CDR3 protein: CASLSGGGNYGYTF
CDR3 DNA: TGTGCCAGTTTATCTGGGGGCGGGAACTATGGCTACACCTTC

J gene: TRBJ2-7
D gene: TRBD2
clone size: many
CDR3 length: 17
V gene: TRBV4-1
CDR3 protein: CASSPTSGGGSSYEQYF
CDR3 DNA: TGCGCCAGCAGCCCGACCTCGGGCGGGGGAAGCTCCTACGAGCAGTACTTC

J gene: TRBJ1-2
D gene: -
clone size: -
CDR3 length: 16
V gene: TRBV27
CDR3 protein: CASSPEIQGSGNGYTF
CDR3 DNA: TGTGCCAGCAGTCCGGAGATCCAGGGGTCCGGTAATGGCTACACCTTC

J gene: TRBJ2-5
D gene: -
clone size: many
CDR3 length: 15
V gene: TRBV7-2
CDR3 protein: CASSLVGQEGETQYF
CDR3 DNA: TGTGCCAGCAGCTTAGTAGGGCAGGAAGGGGAGACCCAGTACTTC

J gene: TRBJ1-2
D gene: -
clone size: many
CDR3 length: 12
V gene: TRBV19
CDR3 protein: CASSSRGGGYTF
CDR3 DNA: TGTGCCAGTAGTAGCCGGGGCGGCGGCTACACCTTC

J gene: TRBJ2-2
D gene: -
clone size: many
CDR3 length: 17
V gene: TRBV13
CDR3 protein: CASSLGLAGLAAGELFF
CDR3 DNA: TGTGCCAGCAGCTTAGGCCTGGCAGGGTTAGCCGCCGGGGAGCTGTTTTTT

J gene: TRBJ1-5
D gene: TRBD1
clone size: many
CDR3 length: 15
V gene: TRBV2
CDR3 protein: CASSVGGGSNQPQHF
CDR3 DNA: TGTGCCAGCAGTGTAGGAGGGGGCAGCAATCAGCCCCAGCATTTT

J gene: TRBJ2-6
D gene: TRBD1
clone size: few
CDR3 length: 17
V gene: TRBV20-1
CDR3 protein: CSASGRDRASGANVLTF
CDR3 DNA: TGCAGTGCTAGTGGAAGGGACAGAGCCTCTGGGGCCAACGTCCTGACTTTC

J gene: TRBJ1-2
D gene: TRBD1
clone size: many
CDR3 length: 16
V gene: TRBV12-3/TRBV12-4
CDR3 protein: CASSRLDREFFGGYTF
CDR3 DNA: TGTGCCAGCAGCCGCTTGGACAGGGAATTTTTCGGTGGCTACACCTTC

J gene: TRBJ2-5
D gene: -
clone size: many
CDR3 length: 13
V gene: TRBV20-1
CDR3 protein: CSARHRVQETQYF
CDR3 DNA: TGCAGTGCTAGACACAGGGTTCAAGAGACCCAGTACTTC

J gene: TRBJ1-5
D gene: -
clone size: many
CDR3 length: 19
V gene: TRBV20-1
CDR3 protein: CSARDYRTSGVLRNQPQHF
CDR3 DNA: TGCAGTGCTAGAGATTACCGTACGTCGGGGGTATTGCGCAATCAGCCCCAGCATTTT

J gene: TRBJ2-7
D gene: -
clone size: many
CDR3 length: 14
V gene: TRBV11-2
CDR3 protein: CASSLGGNSYEQYF
CDR3 DNA: TGTGCCAGCAGCTTAGGGGGCAACTCCTACGAGCAGTACTTC

J gene: TRBJ2-7
D gene: -
clone size: many
CDR3 length: 15
V gene: TRBV5-1
CDR3 protein: CASSFDSSPSYEQYF
CDR3 DNA: TGCGCCAGCAGCTTCGACAGCAGCCCCTCCTACGAGCAGTACTTC

J gene: TRBJ1-2
D gene: TRBD1
clone size: -
CDR3 length: 16
V gene: TRBV7-8
CDR3 protein: CASSLRGDSSPHGYTF
CDR3 DNA: TGTGCCAGCAGCTTGAGGGGGGACAGTTCTCCCCATGGCTACACCTTC

J gene: TRBJ1-1
D gene: -
clone size: few
CDR3 length: 16
V gene: TRBV3-1
CDR3 protein: CASSQGRPNGNTEAFF
CDR3 DNA: TGTGCCAGCAGCCAAGGGAGGCCTAATGGGAACACTGAAGCTTTCTTT

J gene: TRBJ2-2
D gene: -
clone size: many
CDR3 length: 16
V gene: TRBV25-1
CDR3 protein: CASSETGIKNTGELFF
CDR3 DNA: TGTGCCAGCAGTGAAACAGGGATAAAAAACACCGGGGAGCTGTTTTTT